This section outlines one T cell receptor (beta chain) sequence together with its context. Clones were sequenced by immunoSEQ multiplex PCR, and TCRdb holds only the in-frame ones, with some missing. The sample consists of approximately 300,000 clones, 75% to 95% of them appearing once. Trimming cost V 7 bases and J 4 bases; bases outside gene matches: 10. Germline CDR1 LGHDT, CDR2 YNNKEL (reference sequence). The CDR3 contains 15 residues. This entry belongs to a study of blood T cell repertoires in COVID-19. Study background: T cells, B-cell-depleted T cells, or PBMCs supplied cDNA or gDNA.

The sequence was obtained from a woman aged 25 to 39 with COVID-19, enrolled during active disease. The chain uses TRBV3-1 (or the pseudogene TRBV3-2) and TRBJ1-1; 9 positions agree with TRBD1. The sample consisted of peripheral blood. This CDR3 is CASNPGTGSSTEAFF. The CDR3 nucleotides are TGTGCCAGCAACCCCGGGACAGGGTCGAGCACTGAAGCTTTCTTT.